One sample yielded the 25 T cell receptor beta chains listed below, sequenced in a study of control samples from healthy donors and cancer patients. Assay used: immunoSEQ multiplex PCR; TCRdb lists only in-frame clones, some missing. The repertoire has approximately 90,000 clones, 88% of them found once; the top ten carry roughly 14%. Source material: blood. Receptor source: a woman in her 70s in good health.

This clone has a single count. The gene calls are TRBV30 and TRBJ2-2; 10 nucleotides line up with TRBD2. Germline CDR1 reads GTSNPN; CDR2 reads SVGIG (reference sequence). Trimming removed 0 bases from V and 2 bases from J; junction bases left unmatched: 6. The CDR3 has 17 residues. CDR3 sequence (DNA): TGTGCCTGGAGTGTCGGTATAGCGGGAGGTAACACCGGGGAGCTGTTTTTT. This translates into CAWSVGIAGGNTGELFF.

The CDR3 here is CASSLDKGVYSPLHF. The CDR3 bases are TGTGCCAGCAGCTTGGATAAGGGGGTGTATTCACCCCTCCACTTT. The chain carries TRBV5-5 and TRBJ1-6; weak D call: TRBD1 (6 bases). V was cut by 0 bases and J by 8 bases, with 12 bases left in between. Germline V gives CDR1 SGHKS, CDR2 YYEKEE (reference sequence). The CDR3 loop spans 15 amino acids.

This clone appeared a single time. The chain recombines TRBV19 with TRBJ1-6; weak D call: TRBD1 (5 bases). Per the germline V gene, CDR1 is LNHDA and CDR2 is SQIVND (reference sequence). This CDR3 is 13 amino acids long. V was cut by 7 bases and J by 7 bases, with 11 bases left in between. CDR3 sequence (DNA): TGTGCCAGTATGGCAGGGATGAATTCACCCCTCCACTTT. This codes for CASMAGMNSPLHF.

This clone appeared a single time. The rearrangement links TRBV27 to TRBJ2-1; D is perhaps TRBD1 (6 bases). Per the germline V gene, CDR1 is MNHEY and CDR2 is SMNVEV (reference sequence). V was clipped by 3 bases and J by 7 bases, with 13 bases between them. CDR3 length: 14 amino acids. CDR3 bases: TGTGCCAGCAGTTTCATCAGGGGTGGGAATGAGCAGTTCTTC. Translated: CASSFIRGGNEQFF.

This chain connects TRBV7-8 to TRBJ2-7; D gene unclear. Trimming took 5 bases from V and 5 from J, leaving 10 bases between them. Germline-derived CDR1 and CDR2 are SGHVS and FQNEAQ. CDR3 length: 12 amino acids. This CDR3 reads CASSPRSNEQYF. Here the CDR3 DNA reads TGTGCCAGCAGCCCACGAAGTAACGAGCAGTACTTC.

The rearrangement links TRBV11-2 to TRBJ1-1; 8 bases map to TRBD1. The V gene's germline CDR1 is SGHAT and CDR2 FQNNGV. Losses at the gene ends were 5 bases for V and 5 bases for J; bases not matched to a gene: 10. This CDR3 region has 15 residues. The CDR3 DNA sequence: TGTGCCAGCAGCGCCGGACAGGGATGGAGGACTGAAGCTTTCTTT. This translates into CASSAGQGWRTEAFF.

The chain couples TRBV7-3 to TRBJ2-3, with 7 bases fitting TRBD2. CDR1 and CDR2 (germline): SGHTA, FQGTGA. CDR3 length equals 15 residues. Germline trimming cut 5 bases from V and 0 bases from J; bases unmatched to any gene: 5. CDR3 residues: CASSRDYSSTDTQYF. CDR3 coding DNA: TGTGCCAGCAGCCGGGACTACTCTAGCACAGATACGCAGTATTTT.

V usage is TRBV6-5 and J usage is TRBJ1-4, with unresolved D. V gave up 9 bases and J gave up 5 bases, with 19 bases separating them. Germline CDR1 and CDR2: MNHEY and SVGAGI. The CDR3 is 15 amino acids. The CDR3 DNA is TGTGCCAGTCAGAGCCGCGGGAGAATAAATGAAAAACTGTTTTTT. It yields the protein CASQSRGRINEKLFF.

This sequence joins TRBV6-5 and TRBJ2-3, with 7 bases identical to TRBD2. Germline V gene data show CDR1 as MNHEY and CDR2 as SVGAGI. The CDR3 contains 13 residues. V lost 7 bases and J lost 3; bases outside the gene matches: 4. CDR3 bases: TGTGCCAGCAACCCTAGCGGAACAGATACGCAGTATTTT. Translation: CASNPSGTDTQYF.

V is TRBV6-5 and J is TRBJ2-1; no definite D call. CDR3 length equals 14 residues. Per the germline V gene, CDR1 is MNHEY and CDR2 is SVGAGI. The germline V and J ends were trimmed by 6 bases and 3 bases, with 12 bases remaining between them. CDR3 nucleotide sequence: TGTGCCAGCAGGGCCCTCCTGGACTACAATGAGCAGTTCTTC. This codes for CASRALLDYNEQFF.

The V call is TRBV29-1, the J call TRBJ1-1; D possibly corresponds to TRBD1 (5 bases). This CDR3 region has 14 residues. Germline V gene lookup returns CDR1 SQVTM and CDR2 ANQGSEA. V dropped 7 bases and J dropped 1 base, with 16 bases sitting between them. DNA of the CDR3: TGCAGCGCCGGGCCCCAGGGAGGGAACACTGAAGCTTTCTTT. This translates into CSAGPQGGNTEAFF.

The chain employs TRBV13 and TRBJ1-3; D unclear. The CDR3 spans 14 residues. The V and J ends lost 0 bases and 0 bases respectively, with 3 bases between them. Germline V gene sequence: CDR1 PRHDT, CDR2 FYEKMQ (reference sequence). This CDR3 is CASSLGGSGNTIYF. The CDR3 DNA reads TGTGCCAGCAGCTTAGGGGGCTCTGGAAACACCATATATTTT.

V usage is TRBV7-9 and J usage is TRBJ2-2, with 9 bases that match TRBD2. This CDR3 is 16 amino acids long. The V segment lost 3 bases and the J segment 6 bases; nucleotides outside the gene matches: 8. Germline V gene lookup returns CDR1 SEHNR and CDR2 FQNEAQ (reference sequence). CDR3 DNA: TGTGCCAGCAGCTTTAGTAGCGGGGGCTCCCCCGGGGAGCTGTTTTTT. Protein: CASSFSSGGSPGELFF.

This clone appeared once. This chain uses TRBV5-1 with TRBJ2-3; D ambiguous. The CDR3 has 14 amino acids. Trimming cost V 1 base and J 1 base, with 7 bases left between them. CDR1 and CDR2 (germline): SGHRS, YFSETQ. CDR3 nucleotide sequence: TGCGCCAGCAGCTTGAATGGGGGCACAGATACGCAGTATTTT. This gives the protein CASSLNGGTDTQYF.

The chain recombines TRBV19 with TRBJ2-1; D perhaps matches TRBD1 (6 bases). Germline CDR1 reads LNHDA; CDR2 reads SQIVND (reference sequence). CDR3 size: 13 residues. V lost 5 bases, J lost 5 bases, and 10 bases lay in between. The CDR3: CASSLGTNNEQFF. CDR3 nucleotides: TGTGCCAGTAGTTTGGGGACAAACAATGAGCAGTTCTTC.

The CDR3 coding sequence is TGCGCCAGCAGCAGGGACCCGGGCAATCAGCCCCAGCATTTT. Translation gives CASSRDPGNQPQHF. The chain employs TRBV5-1 and TRBJ1-5, with D possibly being TRBD1 (5 bases). V dropped 4 bases and J dropped 2 bases, with 10 bases sitting between them. In germline, CDR1 is SGHRS, CDR2 YFSETQ. This CDR3 has 14 residues.

The gene calls are TRBV12-3 or TRBV12-4 and TRBJ1-5; D perhaps matches TRBD1 (5 bases). The CDR3 contains 13 residues. Trimming cost V 6 bases and J 4 bases, with 10 bases left between them. CDR3 nucleotide sequence: TGTGCCAGCAGCGGGGGTGGGAATCAGCCCCAGCATTTT. As protein: CASSGGGNQPQHF.

The rearrangement joins TRBV18 to TRBJ2-5, with 10 bases identical to TRBD2. The J segment lost 5 bases and the V segment lost 3 bases, leaving 6 bases of the junction unmatched. The CDR3 has 15 residues. The germline CDR1 and CDR2 sequences are KGHSH and LQKENI. The CDR3 sequence is CASSPTSGNGETQYF. CDR3 nucleotides: TGTGCCAGCTCACCCACTAGCGGGAACGGGGAGACCCAGTACTTC.

The chain carries TRBV7-9 and TRBJ2-1, with D possibly being TRBD1 (6 bases). Germline values: CDR1 SEHNR, CDR2 FQNEAQ (reference sequence). V was pared by 5 bases and J by 9 bases, with 11 bases between. The CDR3 has 12 amino acids. The DNA for the CDR3 is TGTGCCAGCAGCCCCTCAGGGGTTGAGCAGTTCTTC. Amino acids: CASSPSGVEQFF. The whole variable domain, remainder taken from reference TRBV7-9 and TRBJ2-1, is DTGVSQNPRHKITKRGQNVTFRCDPISEHNRLYWYRQTLGQGPEFLTYFQNEAQLEKSRLLSDRFSAERPKGSFSTLEIQRTEQGDSAMYLCASSPSGVEQFFGPGTRLTVL.

The rearrangement joins TRBV7-2 to TRBJ2-1; 12 bases align to TRBD2. The V and J ends lost 2 bases and 12 bases, in that order; junction bases with no gene match: 20. The CDR3 spans 19 residues. Germline lookup yields CDR1 SGHTA and CDR2 FQGNSA. CDR3 coding DNA: TGTGCCAGCAGCTTAAACCCGCCAACTCGGACTAGCGGGATAGGGGCGCAGTTCTTC. Its translation is CASSLNPPTRTSGIGAQFF.

This clone has only a few counts. The V call is TRBV6-5, the J call TRBJ2-7, with D possibly matching TRBD2 (6 bases). Between the trimmed V and J ends, which lost 6 bases and 1 base, there was a span of 13 bases. This CDR3 spans 14 amino acids. CDR1 and CDR2 (germline): MNHEY, SVGAGI. This chain's CDR3 is CASRMGGDSYEQYF. For the CDR3, the DNA is TGTGCCAGCAGGATGGGCGGGGATTCCTACGAGCAGTACTTC.

The rearrangement uses TRBV10-3 and TRBJ1-2, with 8 positions matching TRBD1. The CDR3 has 11 amino acids. After removal of 9 bases from V and 8 bases from J, the junction contained 5 bases not matched to a gene. The germline V gene encodes CDR1 ENHRY and CDR2 SYGVKD. The CDR3: CAIHRTGGYTF. For the CDR3, the DNA is TGTGCCATTCACAGGACAGGGGGCTACACCTTC.

This clone was recorded a few times. CDR3 protein: CASASAQGQTTNQPQHF. CDR3 sequence (DNA): TGTGCCAGCGCCTCCGCCCAGGGACAGACCACCAATCAGCCCCAGCATTTT. The chain carries TRBV7-3 and TRBJ1-5, with 7 bases that match TRBD1. Germline loops: CDR1 SGHTA, CDR2 FQGTGA. The CDR3 runs 17 residues. The trim removed 8 bases at V and 3 bases at J, leaving 16 bases unmatched.

V gene TRBV6-5 combines with J gene TRBJ1-6, with D uncertain. Looked up from germline, CDR1 is MNHEY and CDR2 is SVGAGI. V lost 7 bases and J lost 12, with 10 bases in between. CDR3 length: 11 residues. Written as DNA, the CDR3 is TGTGCCAGCACCCAGGTGGGACCCCTCCACTTT. Translation gives CASTQVGPLHF.

The chain uses TRBV19 and TRBJ1-2; no reliable D call. Germline assignment: CDR1 LNHDA and CDR2 SQIVND (reference sequence). The CDR3 loop spans 14 amino acids. V lost 6 bases, J lost 2 bases, and 13 bases lay in between. CDR3 region: CASSPMAQNYGYTF. The DNA for the CDR3 is TGTGCCAGTAGCCCAATGGCACAGAACTATGGCTACACCTTC.